This TCR beta chain was captured in a study of shared clonotypes between healthy human individuals. For the study at large: Three CD4 naive, three CD4 memory, two CD8 naive and one CD8 memory plate were used per donor.

Study-level findings and limits: Clonotypes shared by all four donors outscored non-shared clonotypes in generation probability. Shared clonotypes: 4.5% to 5% naive CD4, around 3.5% naive CD8, roughly 2.4% memory CD4, approximately 0.41% memory CD8.

For each subset, genomic DNA was distributed in equal portions over several immunoSEQ plates. Sequencing used immunoSEQ multiplex PCR; TCRdb keeps in-frame clones, though not all of them. The sample has approximately 2,300,000 clones, about nine tenths seen once. Turning to this clone: The antigen remains undetermined.

Germline V gives CDR1 SEHNR, CDR2 FQNEAQ (reference sequence). V dropped 5 bases and J dropped 9 bases, with 23 bases sitting between them. The CDR3 extends over 16 amino acids. The rearrangement uses TRBV7-9 and TRBJ2-1; TRBD2 might be the D (6 bases). Sequenced input: naive CD4+ T cells from PBMCs. Regarding subset: CD45RA+ positively selected. The TCR comes from a man between 18 and 29 years old in good health. Some clones in this sample may be carry-over from other donors' samples. CDR3 DNA: TGTGCCAGCAGCCCTCGAGGGGACTTCCTTAGGGGTGAGCAGTTCTTC. It codes for CASSPRGDFLRGEQFF.